This entry is about one T cell receptor beta chain. The target antigen is unknown. A clone one base away is much larger, so this may be a read error. TCRdb re-derived calls from the 5' RACE reads in MiXCR, one entry per CDR3 protein. Altogether fewer than 900,000 distinct CDR3 sequences are present, over 20% being singletons, with the ten largest covering around 4.5%. This CDR3 has 12 residues. Germline assignment: CDR1 DFQATT and CDR2 SNEGSKA (reference sequence). These data belong to a study of identical twins. Findings of the study overall: The conclusions drew on cross-sectional statistical analysis instead of tracking the same donors. Out-of-frame TCR alpha sharing in monozygotic twins exceeded recombination model predictions.

This sample also belongs to another study, concerning T cells expressing NK-cell markers.

Sequencing input: PBMCs. The rearrangement joins TRBV20-1 to TRBJ2-7; D is possibly TRBD1 (5 bases). The sequence was collected from a woman between 18 and 29 years old in good health. CDR3 region: CSARTRVYEHYF. The CDR3, as DNA: TGCAGTGCTAGAACCAGGGTCTACGAGCATTACTTC.